This T cell receptor (beta chain) was identified during a study of control samples from healthy donors and cancer patients. V lost 1 base to trimming and J lost 9 bases; unmatched junction nucleotides: 6. Germline V gives CDR1 MNHNS, CDR2 SASEGT. The length of the CDR3 is 15 residues. The assay was immunoSEQ multiplex PCR, and TCRdb's table has in-frame clones only and misses some. The data hold around 80,000 clones, with about 94% observed a single time. The clonotype comes from a woman aged 25 to 39 in good health. The sequencing sample was made of blood. The chain is built from TRBV6-1 and TRBJ2-1, with TRBD2 matching over 10 bases. The CDR3 region has the DNA TGTGCCAGCAGTGAAGATGAGCGGGGGGGCCGTGAGCAGTTCTTC. It codes for CASSEDERGGREQFF.